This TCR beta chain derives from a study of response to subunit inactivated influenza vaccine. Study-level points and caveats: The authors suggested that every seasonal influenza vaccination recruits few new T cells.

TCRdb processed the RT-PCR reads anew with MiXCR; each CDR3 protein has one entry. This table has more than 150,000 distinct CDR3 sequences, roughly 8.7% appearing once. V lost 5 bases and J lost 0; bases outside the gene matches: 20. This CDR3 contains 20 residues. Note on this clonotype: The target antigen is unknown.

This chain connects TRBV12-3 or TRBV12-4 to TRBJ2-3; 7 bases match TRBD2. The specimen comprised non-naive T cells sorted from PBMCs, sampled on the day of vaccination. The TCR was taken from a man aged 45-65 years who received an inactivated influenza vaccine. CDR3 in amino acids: CASSQSFETLAVTSTDTQYF. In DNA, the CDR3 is TGTGCCAGCAGTCAATCATTTGAGACCCTAGCGGTGACTAGCACAGATACGCAGTATTTT.